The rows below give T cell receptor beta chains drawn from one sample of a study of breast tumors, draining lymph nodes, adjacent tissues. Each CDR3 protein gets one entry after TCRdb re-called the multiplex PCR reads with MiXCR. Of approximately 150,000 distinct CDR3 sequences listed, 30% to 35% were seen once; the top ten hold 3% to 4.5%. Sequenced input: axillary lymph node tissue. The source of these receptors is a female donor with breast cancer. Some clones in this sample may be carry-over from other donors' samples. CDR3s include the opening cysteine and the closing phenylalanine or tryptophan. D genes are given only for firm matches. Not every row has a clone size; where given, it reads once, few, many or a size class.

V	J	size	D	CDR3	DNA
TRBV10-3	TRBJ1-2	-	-	CAISRRAGGDYGYTF	TGTGCCATCAGCCGACGGGCCGGGGGAGACTATGGCTACACCTTC
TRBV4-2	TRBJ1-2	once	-	CASSRGRLANYGYTF	TGTGCCAGCAGCCGTGGAAGGCTGGCGAACTATGGCTACACCTTC
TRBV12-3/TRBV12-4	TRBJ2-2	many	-	CASSTDSRVGELFF	TGTGCCAGCAGTACTGACAGTCGGGTCGGGGAGCTGTTTTTT
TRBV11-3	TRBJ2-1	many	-	CASSSDTVNEQFF	TGTGCCAGCAGCTCGGACACCGTCAATGAGCAGTTCTTC
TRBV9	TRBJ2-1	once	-	CASSSRGASEQFF	TGTGCCAGCAGTAGCAGGGGGGCCTCGGAGCAGTTCTTC
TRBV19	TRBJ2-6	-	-	CASSIGPRSGANVLTF	TGTGCCAGTAGTATAGGACCGCGGTCTGGGGCCAACGTCCTGACTTTC
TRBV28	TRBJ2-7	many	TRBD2	CASSRTGTSARSYEQYF	TGTGCCAGCAGTCGCACCGGGACTAGCGCTCGGTCCTACGAGCAGTACTTC
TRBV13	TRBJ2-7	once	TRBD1	CASSLGQGVHEQYF	TGTGCCAGCAGCTTAGGGCAGGGGGTCCACGAGCAGTACTTC
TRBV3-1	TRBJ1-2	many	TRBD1	CASSGGQGRGGYTF	TGTGCCAGCAGCGGAGGACAGGGCCGGGGCGGCTACACCTTC
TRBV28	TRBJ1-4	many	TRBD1	CASRNSGQGNEKLFF	TGTGCCAGCAGAAATTCGGGACAGGGGAATGAAAAACTGTTTTTT
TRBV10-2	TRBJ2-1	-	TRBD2	CASSERLAGASYNEQFF	TGCGCCAGCAGTGAGAGGCTAGCGGGGGCCTCCTACAATGAGCAGTTCTTC
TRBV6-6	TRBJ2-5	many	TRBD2	CASRPQGSGETQYF	TGTGCCAGCCGTCCGCAGGGTAGCGGGGAGACCCAGTACTTC
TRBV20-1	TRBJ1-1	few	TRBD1	CSGHRGMNTEAFF	TGCAGTGGTCACAGGGGAATGAACACTGAAGCTTTCTTT
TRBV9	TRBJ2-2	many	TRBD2	CASSVGGSGGLVGGELFF	TGTGCCAGCAGCGTAGGGGGTAGCGGGGGCCTGGTCGGCGGGGAGCTGTTTTTT
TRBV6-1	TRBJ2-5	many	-	CASSEMGEAQETQYF	TGTGCCAGCAGTGAGATGGGGGAGGCCCAAGAGACCCAGTACTTC
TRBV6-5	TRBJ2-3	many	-	CASRIGTDTQYF	TGTGCCAGCAGAATAGGGACAGATACGCAGTATTTT
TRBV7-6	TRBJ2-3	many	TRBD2	CASSFLAGTDTQYF	TGTGCCAGCAGCTTCCTAGCGGGCACAGATACGCAGTATTTT
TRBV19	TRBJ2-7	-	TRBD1	CASSIALTGTAYEQYF	TGTGCCAGTAGTATAGCTCTCACCGGGACAGCCTACGAGCAGTACTTC
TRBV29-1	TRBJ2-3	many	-	CSVAAGLHTDTQYF	TGCAGCGTTGCCGCCGGGCTGCACACAGATACGCAGTATTTT
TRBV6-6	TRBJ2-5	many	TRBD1	CASSYSGQGAWETQYF	TGTGCCAGCAGTTACTCCGGACAGGGGGCATGGGAGACCCAGTACTTC
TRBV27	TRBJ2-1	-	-	CASSSRKGFDNEQFF	TGTGCCAGCAGTTCGAGAAAAGGGTTTGACAATGAGCAGTTCTTC
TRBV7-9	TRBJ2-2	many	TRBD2	CASSLGLAGAGELFF	TGTGCCAGCAGTTTAGGGTTAGCGGGAGCCGGGGAGCTGTTTTTT
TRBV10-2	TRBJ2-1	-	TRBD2	CATIAAGGTNEQFF	TGCGCCACCATCGCCGCGGGGGGGACGAATGAGCAGTTCTTC
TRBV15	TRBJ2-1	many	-	CATSRGKGETYNEQFF	TGTGCCACCAGCAGAGGGAAGGGGGAGACGTACAATGAGCAGTTCTTC
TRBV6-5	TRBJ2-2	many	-	CASSYYRANTGELFF	TGTGCCAGCAGTTACTACAGGGCGAACACCGGGGAGCTGTTTTTT
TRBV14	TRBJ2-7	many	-	CASSQDQGSEQYF	TGTGCCAGCAGCCAAGATCAGGGATCCGAGCAGTACTTC
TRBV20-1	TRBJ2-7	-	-	CSARRGASSSEQYF	TGCAGTGCTAGACGAGGGGCGAGCTCCTCCGAGCAGTACTTC
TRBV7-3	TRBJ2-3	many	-	CASAAKWGTDTQYF	TGTGCCAGCGCGGCCAAATGGGGCACAGATACGCAGTATTTT
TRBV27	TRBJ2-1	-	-	CASSLTSRGEQFF	TGTGCCAGCAGTCTTACCTCTAGGGGTGAGCAGTTCTTC
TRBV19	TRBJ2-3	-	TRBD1	CASSIGTGEGTDTQYF	TGTGCCAGTAGTATAGGGACAGGGGAAGGAACAGATACGCAGTATTTT
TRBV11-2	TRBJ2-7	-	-	CASGLDMPSGYEQYF	TGTGCCAGCGGCTTAGATATGCCGTCCGGTTACGAGCAGTACTTC
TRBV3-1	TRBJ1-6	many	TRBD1	CASSLRTGGVQNSPLHF	TGTGCCAGCAGCCTCCGAACAGGGGGCGTTCAAAATTCACCCCTCCACTTT
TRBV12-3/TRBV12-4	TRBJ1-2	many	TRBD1	CASSGRPGQGARGYTF	TGTGCCAGCAGTGGCCGCCCGGGACAGGGGGCAAGAGGCTACACCTTC
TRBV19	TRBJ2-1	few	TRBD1	CASSRTGGQNEQFF	TGTGCCAGTAGTCGGACAGGGGGCCAGAATGAGCAGTTCTTC
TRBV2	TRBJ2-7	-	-	CASSLGPFWVLTYEQYF	TGTGCCAGCAGTTTAGGGCCTTTTTGGGTTTTGACCTACGAGCAGTACTTC
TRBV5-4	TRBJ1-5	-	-	CASSQDSLEHF	TGTGCCAGCAGCCAAGACAGCCTCGAGCATTTT
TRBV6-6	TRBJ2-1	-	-	CASTFPSSYNEQFF	TGTGCCAGCACCTTCCCGAGCTCCTACAATGAGCAGTTCTTC
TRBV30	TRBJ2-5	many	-	CAWSVIQGQETQYF	TGTGCCTGGAGTGTAATACAGGGCCAAGAGACCCAGTACTTC
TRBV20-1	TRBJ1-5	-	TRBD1	CSASVGGTGALNQPQHF	TGCAGTGCTTCCGTGGGAGGGACAGGGGCCCTCAATCAGCCCCAGCATTTT
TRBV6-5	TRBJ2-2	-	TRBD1	CASSYNGGTGELFF	TGTGCCAGCAGTTATAACGGAGGGACAGGGGAGCTGTTCTTT
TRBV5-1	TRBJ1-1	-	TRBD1	CASSLGDRTVTEAFF	TGCGCCAGCAGCTTGGGGGACAGGACGGTCACTGAAGCTTTCTTT
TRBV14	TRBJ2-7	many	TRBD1	CASSQGRYRTGMAYEQYF	TGTGCCAGCAGCCAGGGGAGGTACCGGACAGGGATGGCCTACGAGCAGTACTTC
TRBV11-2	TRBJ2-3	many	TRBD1	CASSLGQGAPRAQYF	TGTGCCAGCAGCTTGGGACAGGGGGCACCCAGGGCGCAGTATTTT
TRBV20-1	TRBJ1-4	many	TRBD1	CSARQGKANEKLFF	TGCAGTGCGAGACAGGGGAAAGCTAATGAAAAACTGTTTTTT
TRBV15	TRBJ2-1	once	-	CATSSRRYNEQFF	TGTGCCACCAGCAGCCGACGGTACAATGAGCAGTTCTTC
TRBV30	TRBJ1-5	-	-	CAWIQGQSMEYDQPQHF	TGTGCCTGGATCCAAGGACAATCGATGGAGTACGATCAGCCCCAGCATTTT
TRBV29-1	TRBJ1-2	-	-	CSVRGPKDGCTF	TGCAGCGTCCGTGGGCCGAAGGATGGCTGCACCTTC
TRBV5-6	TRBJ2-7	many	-	CASSLANAGPYEQYF	TGTGCCAGCAGCTTGGCCAATGCAGGGCCTTACGAGCAGTACTTC
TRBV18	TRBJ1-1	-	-	CASSQRRSDTEAFF	TGTGCCAGCTCACAGCGTCGGTCCGACACTGAAGCTTTCTTT
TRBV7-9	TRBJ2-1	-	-	CASSLRGARTEQFF	TGTGCCAGCAGCTTAAGGGGGGCAAGGACTGAGCAGTTCTTC
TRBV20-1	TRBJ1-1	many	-	CSARDATGRGTEAFF	TGCAGTGCTAGGGATGCTACAGGGAGAGGCACTGAAGCTTTCTTT
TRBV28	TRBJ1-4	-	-	CASSIGDVYRDSEKLFF	TGTGCCAGCAGTATTGGAGACGTTTACAGGGATAGTGAAAAACTGTTTTTT
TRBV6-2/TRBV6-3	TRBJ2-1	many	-	CASSVGLYNEQFF	TGTGCCAGCAGTGTAGGACTATACAATGAGCAGTTCTTC
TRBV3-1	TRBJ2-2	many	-	CASSHRLGGELFF	TGTGCCAGCAGCCACAGGTTGGGCGGGGAGCTGTTTTTT